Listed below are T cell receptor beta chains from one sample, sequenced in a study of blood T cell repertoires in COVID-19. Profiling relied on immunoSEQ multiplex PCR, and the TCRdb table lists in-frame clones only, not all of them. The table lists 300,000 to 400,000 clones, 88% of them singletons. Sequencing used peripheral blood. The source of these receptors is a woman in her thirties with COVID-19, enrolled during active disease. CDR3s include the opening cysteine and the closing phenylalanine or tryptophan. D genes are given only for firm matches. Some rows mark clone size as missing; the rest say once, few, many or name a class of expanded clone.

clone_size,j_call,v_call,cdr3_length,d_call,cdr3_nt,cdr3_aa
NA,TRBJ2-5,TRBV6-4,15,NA,TGTGCCAGCAGCGCTCAATGGGGAGGACAAGAGACCCAGTACTTC,CASSAQWGGQETQYF
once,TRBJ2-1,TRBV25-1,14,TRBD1,TGTGCCAGCAGTGCGAGGACAGGGCTTCCTGAGCAGTTCTTC,CASSARTGLPEQFF
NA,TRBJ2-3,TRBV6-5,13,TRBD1,TGTGCCAGCAGTTTCCCGGGACAGGGAACGCAGTATTTT,CASSFPGQGTQYF
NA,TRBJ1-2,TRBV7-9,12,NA,TGTGCCTGCTCCGGGGAGGCGGGGGGCTACACCTTC,CACSGEAGGYTF
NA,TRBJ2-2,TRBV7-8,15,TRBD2,TGTGCCAGCAAAATAGCGGGGCCTACCACCGGGGAGCTGTTTTTT,CASKIAGPTTGELFF
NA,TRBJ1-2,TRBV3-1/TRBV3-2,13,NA,TGTGCCAGCAGCCAAATCCACTTGAGCGGCTACACCTTC,CASSQIHLSGYTF
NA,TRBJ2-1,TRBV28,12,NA,TGTGCCAGCAGTTTCGACTCCAATGAGCAGTTCTTC,CASSFDSNEQFF
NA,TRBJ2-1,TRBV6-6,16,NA,TGTGCCAGCAGACGCGAGCGGAAGAGCTCCTACAATGAGCAGTTCTTC,CASRRERKSSYNEQFF
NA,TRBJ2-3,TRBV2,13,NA,TGTGCCAGCAATGCGAACCGAGGGGATACGCAGTATTTT,CASNANRGDTQYF
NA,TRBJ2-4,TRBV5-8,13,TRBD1,TGTGCCAGCAGCTTCACAGGGGACAACATTCAGTACTTC,CASSFTGDNIQYF
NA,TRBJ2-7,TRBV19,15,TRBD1,TGTGCCAGTGGAGGAGACCGGGACAGGACCTACGAGCAGTACTTC,CASGGDRDRTYEQYF
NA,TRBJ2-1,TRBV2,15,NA,TGTGCCAGCAGTGAGGGCCTCTTTACCTACAATGAGCAGTTCTTC,CASSEGLFTYNEQFF
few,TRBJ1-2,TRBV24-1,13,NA,TGTGCCACCAGCCTTACAGGGACCTATGGCTACACCTTC,CATSLTGTYGYTF
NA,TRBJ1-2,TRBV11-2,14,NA,TGTGCCAGCAGCTTAAATGCCCGGGGCTATGGCTACACCTTC,CASSLNARGYGYTF
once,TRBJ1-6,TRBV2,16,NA,TGTGCCAGCAGGGACAGAGAAAGCTCCTATAATTCACCCCTCCACTTT,CASRDRESSYNSPLHF
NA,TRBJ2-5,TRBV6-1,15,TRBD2,TGTGCCAGCAGTGAAGACCCTAGCGGGGAAGAGACCCAGTACTTC,CASSEDPSGEETQYF
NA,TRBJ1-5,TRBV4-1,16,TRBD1,TGCGCCAGCAGCCAAGACGGACAGGGAGGGTATCAGCCCCAGCATTTT,CASSQDGQGGYQPQHF
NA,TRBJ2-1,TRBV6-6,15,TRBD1,TGTGCCAGCAGTTATGGGGGGACAGGGGGCAATGAGCAGTTCTTC,CASSYGGTGGNEQFF
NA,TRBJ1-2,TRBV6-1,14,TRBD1,TGTGCCAGCAGTGACAGACGGACAGGTTATGGCTACACCTTC,CASSDRRTGYGYTF
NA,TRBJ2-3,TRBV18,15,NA,TGTGCCAGCTCACCACGCGGGGTGGCTACAGATACGCAGTATTTT,CASSPRGVATDTQYF
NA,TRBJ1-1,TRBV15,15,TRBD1,TGTGCCACCAGCAGAGGGAGGACAGGGGACACTGAAGCTTTCTTT,CATSRGRTGDTEAFF
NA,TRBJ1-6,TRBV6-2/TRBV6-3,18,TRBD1,TGTGCCAGCAGTTCGATCCTAATGCGGACAGGGTCGAATTCACCCCTCCACTTT,CASSSILMRTGSNSPLHF
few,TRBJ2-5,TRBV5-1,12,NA,TGCGCCAGCGGACTGTCCCAAGAGACCCAGTACTTC,CASGLSQETQYF
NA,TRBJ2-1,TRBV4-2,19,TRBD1,TGTGCCAGCAGCCAAGATCCCACTCTAACGGGACAGGGATACAATGAGCAGTTCTTC,CASSQDPTLTGQGYNEQFF
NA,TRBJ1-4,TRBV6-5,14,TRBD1,TGTGCCAGCAGGGGGGGACAGGGCGTTGAAAAACTGTTTTTT,CASRGGQGVEKLFF
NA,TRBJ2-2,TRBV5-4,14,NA,TGTGCCAGCAGCTCGGGTTTGTTGACCGGGGAGCTGTTTTTT,CASSSGLLTGELFF
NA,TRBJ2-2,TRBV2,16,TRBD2,TGTGCCAGCAGGGGTGCGGGGGGGCTTGGCACCGGGGAGCTGTTTTTT,CASRGAGGLGTGELFF
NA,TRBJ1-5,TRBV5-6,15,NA,TGTGCCAGCAGCTTTCAGTCGATTAGCAATCAGCCCCAGCATTTT,CASSFQSISNQPQHF
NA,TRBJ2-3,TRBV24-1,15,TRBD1,TGTGCCACCAGTGACTCGGACAGGGACGCAGATACGCAGTATTTT,CATSDSDRDADTQYF
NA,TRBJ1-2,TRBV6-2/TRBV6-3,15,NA,TGTGCCAGCAGTTACGGGGGACTGGTAGGGGACGGCTACACCTTC,CASSYGGLVGDGYTF
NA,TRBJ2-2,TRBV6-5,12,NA,TGTGCCAGCAGATCGACTGATATCGGGCTGTTTTTT,CASRSTDIGLFF